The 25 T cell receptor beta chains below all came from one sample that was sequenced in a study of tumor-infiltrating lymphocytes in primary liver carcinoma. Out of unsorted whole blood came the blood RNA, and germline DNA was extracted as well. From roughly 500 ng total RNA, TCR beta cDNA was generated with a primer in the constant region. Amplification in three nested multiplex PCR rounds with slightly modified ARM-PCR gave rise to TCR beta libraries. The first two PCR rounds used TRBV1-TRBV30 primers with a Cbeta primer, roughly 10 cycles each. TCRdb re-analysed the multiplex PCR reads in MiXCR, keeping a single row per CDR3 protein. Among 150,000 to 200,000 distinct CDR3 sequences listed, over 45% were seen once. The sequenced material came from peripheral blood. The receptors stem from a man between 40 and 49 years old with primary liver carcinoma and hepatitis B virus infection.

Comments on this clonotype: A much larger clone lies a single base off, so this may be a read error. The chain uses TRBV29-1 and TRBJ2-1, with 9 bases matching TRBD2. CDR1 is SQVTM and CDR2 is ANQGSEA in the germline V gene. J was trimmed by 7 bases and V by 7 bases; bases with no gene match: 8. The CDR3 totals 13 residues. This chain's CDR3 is CSATLTSGNEQFF. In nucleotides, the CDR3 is TGCAGCGCTACCCTGACTAGCGGAAATGAGCAGTTCTTC.

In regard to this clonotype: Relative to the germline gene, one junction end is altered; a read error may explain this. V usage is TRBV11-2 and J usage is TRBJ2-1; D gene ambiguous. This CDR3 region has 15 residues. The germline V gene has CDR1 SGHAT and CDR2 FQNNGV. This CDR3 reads CANSHATEVRDEQFF. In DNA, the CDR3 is TGTGCCAACAGCCATGCTACTGAGGTTCGGGATGAGCAGTTCTTC.

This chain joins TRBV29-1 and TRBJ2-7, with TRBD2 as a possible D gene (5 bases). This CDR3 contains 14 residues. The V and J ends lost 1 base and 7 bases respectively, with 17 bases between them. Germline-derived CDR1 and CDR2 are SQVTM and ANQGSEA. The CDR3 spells CSVEAGIGVVEQYF. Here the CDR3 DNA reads TGCAGCGTTGAAGCTGGCATCGGGGTGGTGGAGCAGTACTTC.

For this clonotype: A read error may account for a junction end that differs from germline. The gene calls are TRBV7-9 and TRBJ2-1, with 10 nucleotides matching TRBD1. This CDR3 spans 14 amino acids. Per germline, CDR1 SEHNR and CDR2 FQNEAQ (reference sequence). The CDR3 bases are TGTGCCAACAGCTTCGGGACAGGGGACAATGAGCAGTTCTTC. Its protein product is CANSFGTGDNEQFF.

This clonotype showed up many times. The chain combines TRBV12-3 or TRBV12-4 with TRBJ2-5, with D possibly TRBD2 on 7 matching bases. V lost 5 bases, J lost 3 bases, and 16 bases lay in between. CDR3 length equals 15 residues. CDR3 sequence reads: CASSSGGGWEETQYF. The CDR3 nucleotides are TGTGCCAGCAGTAGTGGGGGGGGCTGGGAAGAGACCCAGTACTTC.

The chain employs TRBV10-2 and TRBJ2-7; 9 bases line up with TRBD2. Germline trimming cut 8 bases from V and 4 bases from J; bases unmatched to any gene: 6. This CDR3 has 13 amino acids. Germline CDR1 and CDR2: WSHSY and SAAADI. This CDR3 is CASFGGRGYEQYF. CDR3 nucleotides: TGCGCCAGCTTCGGCGGGAGGGGGTACGAGCAGTACTTC.

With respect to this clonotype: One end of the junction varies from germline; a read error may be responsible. CDR3 bases: TGCGCCAGCAGTGTTAGTCCAGATACGCAGTGTTTT. It codes for CASSVSPDTQCF. The chain uses TRBV10-2 and TRBJ2-3, with D hard to call. Germline V lookup: CDR1 WSHSY, CDR2 SAAADI. The CDR3 covers 12 residues.

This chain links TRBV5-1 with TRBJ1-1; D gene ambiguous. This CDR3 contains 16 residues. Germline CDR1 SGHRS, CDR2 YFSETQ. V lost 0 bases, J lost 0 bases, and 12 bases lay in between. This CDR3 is CASSLAVGQLNTEAFF. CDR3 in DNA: TGCGCCAGCAGCTTGGCGGTCGGGCAGCTGAACACTGAAGCTTTCTTT.

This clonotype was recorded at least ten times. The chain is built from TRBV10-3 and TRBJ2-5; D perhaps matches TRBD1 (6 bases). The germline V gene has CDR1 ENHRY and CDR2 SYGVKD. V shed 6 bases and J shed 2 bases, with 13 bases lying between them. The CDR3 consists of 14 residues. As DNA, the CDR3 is TGTGCCATCAGCCCAGGGGACGGACAAGAGACCCAGTACTTC. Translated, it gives CAISPGDGQETQYF.

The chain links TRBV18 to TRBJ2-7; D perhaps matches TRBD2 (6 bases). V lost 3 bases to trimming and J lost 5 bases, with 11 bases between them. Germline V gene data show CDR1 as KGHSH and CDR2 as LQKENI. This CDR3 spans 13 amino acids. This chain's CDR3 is CASSPTREDEQYF. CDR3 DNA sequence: TGTGCCAGCTCACCGACTAGGGAGGACGAGCAGTACTTC.

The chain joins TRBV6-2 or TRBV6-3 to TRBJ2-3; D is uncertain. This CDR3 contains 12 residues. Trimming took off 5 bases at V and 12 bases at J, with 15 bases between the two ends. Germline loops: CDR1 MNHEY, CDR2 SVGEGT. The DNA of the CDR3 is TGTGCCAGCAGTACCGTCGAGAGTGACCAGTATTTT. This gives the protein CASSTVESDQYF.

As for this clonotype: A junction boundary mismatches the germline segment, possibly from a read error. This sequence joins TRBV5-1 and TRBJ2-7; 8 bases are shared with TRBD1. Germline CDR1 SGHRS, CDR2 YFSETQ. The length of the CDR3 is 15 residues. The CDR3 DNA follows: TGCGCCAGCAACTTGGGACAGGCGGATTCCTACGAGCAGTACTTC. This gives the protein CASNLGQADSYEQYF.

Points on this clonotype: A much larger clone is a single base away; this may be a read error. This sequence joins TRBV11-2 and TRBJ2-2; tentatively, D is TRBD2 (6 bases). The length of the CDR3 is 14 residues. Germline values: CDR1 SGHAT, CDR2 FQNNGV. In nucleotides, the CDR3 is TGTGCCAACAGCGAAGTGAGGGGACTCGGGGAGCTGTTTTTT. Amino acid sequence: CANSEVRGLGELFF.

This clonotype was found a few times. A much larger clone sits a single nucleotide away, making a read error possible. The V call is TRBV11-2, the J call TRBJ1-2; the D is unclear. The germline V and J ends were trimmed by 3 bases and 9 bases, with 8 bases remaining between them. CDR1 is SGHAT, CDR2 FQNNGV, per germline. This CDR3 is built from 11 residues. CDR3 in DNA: TGTGCCAGCAGCTTGGCGTATTGCTACACCTTC. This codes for CASSLAYCYTF.

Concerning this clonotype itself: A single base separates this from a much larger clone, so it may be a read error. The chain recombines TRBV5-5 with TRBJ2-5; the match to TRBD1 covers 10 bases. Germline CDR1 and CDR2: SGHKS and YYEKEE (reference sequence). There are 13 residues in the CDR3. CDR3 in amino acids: CASRGQGQETQCF. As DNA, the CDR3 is TGTGCCAGCAGGGGACAGGGGCAAGAGACCCAGTGCTTC. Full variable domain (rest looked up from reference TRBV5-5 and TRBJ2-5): DAGVTQSPTHLIKTRGQQVTLRCSPISGHKSVSWYQQVLGQGPQFIFQYYEKEERGRGNFPDRFSARQFPNYSSELNVNALLLGDSALYLCASRGQGQETQCFGPGTRLLVL.

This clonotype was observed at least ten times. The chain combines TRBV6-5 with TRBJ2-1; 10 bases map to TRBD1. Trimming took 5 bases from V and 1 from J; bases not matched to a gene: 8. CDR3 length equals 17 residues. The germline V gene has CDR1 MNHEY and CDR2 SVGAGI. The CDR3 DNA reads TGTGCCAGCAGTACGTCCGGGACAGGGGTTTCCTACAATGAGCAGTTCTTC. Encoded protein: CASSTSGTGVSYNEQFF.

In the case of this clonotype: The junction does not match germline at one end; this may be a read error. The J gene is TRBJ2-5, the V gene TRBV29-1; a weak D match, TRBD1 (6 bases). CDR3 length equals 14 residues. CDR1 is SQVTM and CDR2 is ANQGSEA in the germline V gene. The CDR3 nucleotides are TGCAGCGGGGCGAGGGACATCACCCAAGAGACCCAGTGCTTC. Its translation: CSGARDITQETQCF.

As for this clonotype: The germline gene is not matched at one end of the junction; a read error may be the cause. DNA of the CDR3: TGTGCCAGCAGCTCTAGCGGGAGGGCGGAAGAGCGGTACTTC. It specifies CASSSSGRAEERYF. V is TRBV6-5 and J is TRBJ2-7; 12 bases align to TRBD2. The germline CDR1 and CDR2 sequences are MNHEY and SVGAGI. The CDR3 is 14 amino acids.

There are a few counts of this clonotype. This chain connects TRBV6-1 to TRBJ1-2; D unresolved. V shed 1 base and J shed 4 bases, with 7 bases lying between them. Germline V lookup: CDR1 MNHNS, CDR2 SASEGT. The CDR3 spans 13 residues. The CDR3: CASSEEGSYGYTF. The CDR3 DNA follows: TGTGCCAGCAGTGAAGAGGGTAGCTATGGCTACACCTTC.

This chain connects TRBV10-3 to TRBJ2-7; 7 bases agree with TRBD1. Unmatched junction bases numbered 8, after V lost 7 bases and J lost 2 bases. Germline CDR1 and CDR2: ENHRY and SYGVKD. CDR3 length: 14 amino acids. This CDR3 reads CAITGTEGTYEQYF. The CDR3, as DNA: TGTGCCATCACCGGGACAGAAGGTACCTACGAGCAGTACTTC.

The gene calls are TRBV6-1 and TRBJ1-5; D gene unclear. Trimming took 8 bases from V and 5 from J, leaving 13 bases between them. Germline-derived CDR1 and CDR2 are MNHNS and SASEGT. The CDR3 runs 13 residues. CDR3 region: CASCMACDQPQHF. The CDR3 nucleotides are TGTGCCAGCTGTATGGCGTGTGATCAGCCCCAGCATTTT.

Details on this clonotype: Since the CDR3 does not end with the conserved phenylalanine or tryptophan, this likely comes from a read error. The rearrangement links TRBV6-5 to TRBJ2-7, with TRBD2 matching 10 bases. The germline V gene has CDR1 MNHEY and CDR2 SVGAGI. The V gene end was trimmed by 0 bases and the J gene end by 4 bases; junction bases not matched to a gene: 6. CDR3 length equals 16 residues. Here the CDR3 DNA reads TGTGCCAGCAGTTACTCGCTAGCGGGAGCTGCTTACGAGCAGTACTTA. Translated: CASSYSLAGAAYEQYL.

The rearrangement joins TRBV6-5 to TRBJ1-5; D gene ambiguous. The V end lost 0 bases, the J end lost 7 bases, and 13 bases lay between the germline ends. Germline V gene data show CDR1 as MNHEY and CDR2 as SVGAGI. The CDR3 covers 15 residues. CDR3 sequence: CASSYSTGSGQPQHF. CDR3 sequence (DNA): TGTGCCAGCAGTTACTCGACGGGGTCGGGCCAGCCCCAGCATTTT.

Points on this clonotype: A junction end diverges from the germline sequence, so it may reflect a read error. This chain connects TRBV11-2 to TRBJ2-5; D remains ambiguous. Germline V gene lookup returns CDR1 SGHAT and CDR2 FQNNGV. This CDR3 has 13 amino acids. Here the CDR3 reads CASSLDRYETKYF. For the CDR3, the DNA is TGTGCCAGCAGCTTAGATCGGTATGAGACCAAGTACTTC.

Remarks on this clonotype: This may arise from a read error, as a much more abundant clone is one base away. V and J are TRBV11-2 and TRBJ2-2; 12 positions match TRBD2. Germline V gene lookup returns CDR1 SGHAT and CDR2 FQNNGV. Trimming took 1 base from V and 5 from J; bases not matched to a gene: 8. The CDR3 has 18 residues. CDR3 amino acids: CASSLAPGLAGSTGELFF. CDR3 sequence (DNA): TGTGCCAGCAGCTTAGCCCCTGGACTAGCGGGATCGACCGGGGAGCTGTTTTTT.